Below, one T cell receptor beta chain is given with its context. Its target antigen remains unknown. A read error may account for a junction end that differs from germline. The cohort comprised approximately 700 healthy bone marrow donors. At the time of sampling, every cohort member was nominally healthy, though immune exposures that went unrecorded were likely present. The donor was CMV seronegative and was included in the group of about 350 seronegative cohort members. Every donor gave a peripheral blood sample, and the peripheral blood mononuclear cells from that sample were used for TCR beta sequencing. The Qiagen DNeasy Blood Extraction Kit was used to extract genomic DNA from the blood cell samples. The data are from a study of cytomegalovirus exposure and HLA in healthy donors (dated by TCRdb to 2015 to 2018). Broadly, across the study: According to an earlier analysis of a few hundred of the donors, 150 million to 200 million T cells yielded 117 million unique TCR beta sequences and about 280 Gb of sequence data. Around 300 gigabases of sequencing data and approximately 84 million unique TCR sequences were included in an early release covering 500 to 750 HLA-typed donors. Of the 300 to 500 genotyped donors, 75% to 85% were placed in the genetic ancestry cluster associated with self-reported Caucasian donors. The aim of the study was to test whether cataloging public T cell receptors could identify signatures of past pathogen exposure. Using immunosequencing, the study profiled T cell repertoires from some 670 subjects and related those repertoires to cytomegalovirus serostatus. A separate validation cohort of more than 100 different subjects was used in addition to the approximately 700-subject first cohort. High-throughput TCR immunosequencing, statistical association of individual TCRs with disease status, and machine learning were combined to predict cytomegalovirus infection status. In a later analysis, previously published TCR beta repertoires from 500 to 750 donors were re-analyzed and high-resolution HLA genotyping was added so that TCR occurrence patterns could be studied. The later analysis used no new phenotypic data to find candidate immune exposures, relying instead on TCR beta sequences and their occurrence across donors. In an earlier analysis of a few hundred of the donors, high-throughput TCR beta sequencing was used to judge whether each TCR beta V gene segment behaved as functional or pseudogenic. Alongside the repertoire data, information on donor age, sex, ethnicity and CMV serostatus was compiled. In a later genetic analysis, genome-wide SNP genotypes for about three fifths of the 666 donors were used, and that subset was treated as a discovery cohort. Every discovery cohort repertoire had been produced on one sequencing platform. HLA typing covered class I and class II loci at four-digit resolution. Typing coverage varied by locus: about 620-630 donors for A, B, C, DRB1 and DQB1; roughly 510 for DQA1; over 600 for DPA1; under 490 for DPB1. Four to six DR-DQ haplotypes were handled as single units for association and clustering, since linkage in the cohort was strong. Among around 400 genotyped donors of the cohort, an average of about 240,000 unique TCR beta nucleotide sequences was sequenced per donor, of which approximately 18% were non-productive.

The method behind the library was the immunoSEQ multiplex PCR assay. The multiplex PCR relied on a mix of 60 forward primers for TCR Vbeta segments and 13 reverse primers for TCR Jbeta segments. Amplification of the CDR3 region of rearranged TCR beta genes was performed with a multiplex PCR assay on genomic DNA. Amplified TCR beta libraries were sequenced as 87-base-pair reads on the Illumina HiSeq System. In the authors' own workflow: Across the roughly 670 repertoires, a later analysis counted roughly 77 million unique TCR beta chains, roughly 11 million of which were shared by at least two donors. Raw reads were error-corrected and collapsed into unique sequences with a nearest-neighbor algorithm that merged closely related sequences to remove PCR and sequencing errors. V, D and J gene segments were assigned by aligning CDR3 sequences to IMGT reference sequences. For a sequence to be retained, a match of at least six nucleotides to both a V gene segment and a J gene segment was required. A rearrangement counted as productive if the CDR3 had no stop codons and remained in frame with V and J, and every other rearrangement counted as non-productive. CDR3 was defined according to IMGT convention as the region running from the second conserved V-encoded cysteine to the conserved J-encoded phenylalanine. In an earlier analysis of some 550 of the donors, sequences lacking an unambiguous match to a single V gene segment were excluded. An earlier analysis of 587 of the donors classified V segments as functional when productive rearrangements were above 56.7% and as segregating when the standard deviation between donors was above 5%. To diagnose cytomegalovirus status from the catalog of TCR beta chain sequences, a statistical classification framework was built. V and J gene assignment, in a later analysis, came from comparing TCR nucleotide sequences with IMGT/GENE-DB human TR gene sequences. A later analysis assigned CDR3 sequences and most-parsimonious VDJ recombination scenarios with the TCRdist pipeline. In a later analysis, each TCR beta chain was defined by its CDR3 amino acid sequence together with its V-gene family, and reads without a unique V-gene family were excluded. In a later analysis, several hundred highly shared, low-generation-probability nucleotide sequences were removed to address suspected cross-contamination and a sequencing artifact. For each public chain, a later analysis derived a clonal expansion index from normalized ranks of inferred template counts within each repertoire. In a later analysis, generation probabilities were computed with a VDJ recombination model fitted to out-of-frame rearrangements, and the resulting probabilities were checked against IGoR. In a later analysis, TCR-TCR, TCR-HLA and TCR-CMV co-occurrence was scored with hypergeometric tests, and a repertoire-size bias correction was applied to TCR pairs. False discovery rates were estimated in a later analysis by permuting HLA or CMV assignments 20 times. A later analysis grouped co-occurring TCRs with DBSCAN, adding TCRdist sequence similarity when clustering within HLA-allele-positive subsets. Co-occurrence clustering excluded repertoires with fewer than 30,000 or more than 120,000 public chains, plus five with anomalous nucleotide sharing. TCRdb took this table from immuneACCESS and kept in-frame rearrangements with V and J called. Such tables lack part of the clones; where checked against another copy, unresolved V genes explain under half of the gap, and the rest is unexplained. V, J and clone size derive from that table, while D and trimming were established from the DNA sequence. The sample includes roughly 190,000 clones, with around 79% observed a single time. The top ten clones comprise 1.6% of the sample.

Findings and caveats that apply to the study as a whole: Because HLA typing was missing for some donors at each locus, association tests included only the typed subset. According to a later analysis, parvovirus B19, influenza, CMV and Epstein-Barr virus appeared linked to several top co-occurrence clusters. Only TCR beta chains were sequenced in this cohort, and the absence of alpha or paired-chain data limited detectable features. It was suggested by the authors that the approach could potentially be generalized to other disease states and immunological phenotypes. When HLA alleles, especially DR and DQ, strongly co-occurred, TCR associations were difficult to assign to individual alleles. A total of 150 to 200 TCR beta chains were listed by the study as associated with cytomegalovirus. For the cohort, immune exposure information was limited to CMV serostatus. In a later genetic analysis, fewer N-insertions in productive TCRs were reported among donors in an Asian-associated ancestry cluster than the approximately 670-donor mean. An earlier analysis of around 500 of the donors showed that most TCR beta V segments appeared in productive rearrangements either about 87% or about 30% of the time, which broadly matched IMGT annotations. Because counts were too low, roughly 17 rarely observed V segments, including chromosome 9 orphons, were left out of the earlier analysis of about 500 of the donors. According to a later analysis, most CMV-associated TCR beta chains appeared to be HLA-restricted, and the HLA associations seemed to be driven largely by CMV exposure. Most TCR sequences were observed very rarely across donors, whereas some public TCRs were present in many individuals. A further reported finding was that TCR beta sequences accurately predicted the HLA-A and HLA-B alleles for most subjects in the first cohort. V-gene and J-gene trimming of TCR beta chains was associated with a missense DCLRE1C variant in a later genetic analysis, and the association was replicated in an independent cohort. A few of the identified cytomegalovirus-associated TCR beta chains were confirmed in vitro to be specific for cytomegalovirus antigens. In a later analysis, HLA-associated TCR beta chains showed more clonal expansion and lower generation probabilities than non-associated chains that were equally common. A cluster of highly shared sequence variants was judged likely to represent a technical artifact of the sequencing pipeline. Correlated functional status among segregating V segments might be attributable to linkage disequilibrium, but an unknown experimental factor could not be ruled out. A later analysis found that TCR association rates varied across HLA loci, with DRB1 alleles showing the most associated TCRs and HLA-C alleles the fewest. The classifier was reported to diagnose cytomegalovirus status with high specificity and sensitivity in both the original and validation cohorts. In a later analysis, 16,951 TCR beta sequences were associated with specific HLA alleles at a false discovery rate of 0.05. Roughly uniform sequencing depth across donors was assumed in presence/absence analyses, although this assumption may not hold.

The sequenced material came from PBMCs. The sequence was collected from a woman aged 18 to 35 in good health and CMV-seronegative.

The CDR3 in this case is CTSSESVDRGSPLHF. The nucleotide sequence is TGTACCAGCAGTGAATCGGTGGACAGGGGTTCACCCCTCCACTTT. The rearranged segments are TRBV6-1 and TRBJ1-6; TRBD1 aligns with 9 central bases. The CDR3 runs 15 residues from the cysteine to the phenylalanine. CDR3 DNA only is kept here, 45 bases in frame from base 1. As encoded in the germline V gene, CDR1 is MNHNS while CDR2 is SASEGT.